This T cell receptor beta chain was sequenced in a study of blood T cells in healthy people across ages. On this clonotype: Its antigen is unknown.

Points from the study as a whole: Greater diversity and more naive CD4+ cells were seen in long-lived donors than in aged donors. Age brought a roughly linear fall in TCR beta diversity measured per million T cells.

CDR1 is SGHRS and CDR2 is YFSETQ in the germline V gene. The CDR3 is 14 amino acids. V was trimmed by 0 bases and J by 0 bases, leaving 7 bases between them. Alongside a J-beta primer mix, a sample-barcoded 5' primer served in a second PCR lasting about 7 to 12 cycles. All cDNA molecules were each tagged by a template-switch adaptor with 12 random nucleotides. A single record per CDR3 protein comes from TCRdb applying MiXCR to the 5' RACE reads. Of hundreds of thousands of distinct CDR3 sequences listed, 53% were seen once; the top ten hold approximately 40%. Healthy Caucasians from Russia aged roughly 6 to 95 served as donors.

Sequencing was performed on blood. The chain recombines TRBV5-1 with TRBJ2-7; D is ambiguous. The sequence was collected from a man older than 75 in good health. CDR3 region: CASSLDGFSYEQYF. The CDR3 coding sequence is TGCGCCAGCAGCTTGGACGGTTTCTCCTACGAGCAGTACTTC.